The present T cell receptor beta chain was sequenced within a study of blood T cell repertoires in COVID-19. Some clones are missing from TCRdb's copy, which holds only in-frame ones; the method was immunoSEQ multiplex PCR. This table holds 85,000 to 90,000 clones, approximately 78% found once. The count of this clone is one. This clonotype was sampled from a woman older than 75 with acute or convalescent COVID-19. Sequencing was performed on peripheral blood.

DNA of the CDR3: TGTGCCAGCAGTTACGGGAACAGGGGTGGGGGCTACACCTTC. It yields the protein CASSYGNRGGGYTF. This rearrangement joins TRBV6-5 to TRBJ1-2, with 7 nucleotides matching TRBD1. Germline V gene sequence: CDR1 MNHEY, CDR2 SVGAGI. The CDR3 has 14 residues. V was clipped by 2 bases and J by 8 bases; unmatched bases: 8.